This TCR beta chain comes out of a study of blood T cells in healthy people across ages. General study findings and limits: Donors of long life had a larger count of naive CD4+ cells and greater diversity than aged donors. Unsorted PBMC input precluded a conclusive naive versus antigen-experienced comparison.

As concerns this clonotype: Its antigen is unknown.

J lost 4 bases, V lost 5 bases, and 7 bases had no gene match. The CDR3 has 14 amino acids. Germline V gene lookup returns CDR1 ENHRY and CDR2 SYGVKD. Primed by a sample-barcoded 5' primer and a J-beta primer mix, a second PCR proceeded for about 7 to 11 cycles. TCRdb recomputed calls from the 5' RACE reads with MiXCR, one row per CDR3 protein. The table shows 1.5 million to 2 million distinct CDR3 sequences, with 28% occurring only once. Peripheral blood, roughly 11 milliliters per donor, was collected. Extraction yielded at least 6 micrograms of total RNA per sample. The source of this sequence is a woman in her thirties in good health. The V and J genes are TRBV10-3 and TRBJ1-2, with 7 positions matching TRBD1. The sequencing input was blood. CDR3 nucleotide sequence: TGTGCCATCAGTCCAGGGGGACAGTTCTATGGCTACACCTTC. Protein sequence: CAISPGGQFYGYTF.